Shown below are 30 T cell receptor beta chains from a single sample sequenced in a study of T cell responses to AZD1222 COVID-19 vaccine. Assay used: immunoSEQ multiplex PCR; TCRdb lists only in-frame clones, some missing. Of about 170,000 clones in the sample, roughly 92% were seen once. The sample here was peripheral blood, taken on day 0 of AZD1222 vaccination. The receptors derive from an adult in good health.

The V and J genes are TRBV6-5 and TRBJ1-2; D is uncertain. In germline, CDR1 is MNHEY, CDR2 SVGAGI. The CDR3 spans 13 residues. Trimming removed 6 bases at V and 2 bases at J, with 10 bases between. The CDR3: CASSRGGNYGYTF. The CDR3, as DNA: TGTGCCAGCAGCCGGGGTGGGAACTATGGCTACACCTTC.

This chain joins TRBV6-5 and TRBJ1-6; weak D call: TRBD1 (6 bases). The CDR3 spans 15 residues. Germline assignment: CDR1 MNHEY and CDR2 SVGAGI. V was shortened by 5 bases and J by 6 bases, with 14 bases between the two germline ends. The CDR3 coding sequence is TGTGCCAGCAGTAAACAGGGAGTTAGTAATTCACCCCTCCACTTT. It is translated as CASSKQGVSNSPLHF.

The genes are TRBV9 and TRBJ2-7, with 11 bases aligning to TRBD1. V lost 5 bases, J lost 4 bases, and 5 bases stayed unmatched. CDR1 is SGDLS, CDR2 YYNGEE, per germline. CDR3 size: 14 residues. CDR3 residues: CASSSGTGGYEQYF. The DNA for the CDR3 is TGTGCCAGCAGTTCCGGGACAGGGGGGTACGAGCAGTACTTC.

The chain carries TRBV19 and TRBJ1-1, with D uncertain. Germline CDR1 is LNHDA and CDR2 is SQIVND (reference sequence). This CDR3 is 15 amino acids long. V was shortened by 3 bases and J by 6 bases, with 17 bases between the two germline ends. CDR3 in amino acids: CASSMVQWSRAEAFF. CDR3 nucleotide sequence: TGTGCCAGTAGTATGGTGCAGTGGAGTAGGGCTGAAGCTTTCTTT.

J is TRBJ2-1 and V is TRBV3-1 (or the pseudogene TRBV3-2); TRBD1 might be the D (6 bases). This CDR3 is built from 16 residues. Germline loops: CDR1 LGHDT, CDR2 YNNKEL (reference sequence). V lost 4 bases and J lost 7, with 20 bases in between. The CDR3 bases are TGTGCCAGCAGCCCTTCCGGAAGTCGTAGGGGGAATGAGCAGTTCTTC. Protein sequence: CASSPSGSRRGNEQFF.

The chain combines TRBV7-9 with TRBJ2-7, with unresolved D. This CDR3 spans 12 amino acids. Trimming cost V 5 bases and J 3 bases, with 8 bases left between them. Germline V CDR1 and CDR2: SEHNR, FQNEAQ (reference sequence). This CDR3 is CASSVDGYEQYF. CDR3 in DNA: TGTGCCAGCAGCGTCGACGGCTACGAGCAGTACTTC. Supplemented by reference TRBV7-9 and TRBJ2-7, the full variable domain reads DTGVSQNPRHKITKRGQNVTFRCDPISEHNRLYWYRQTLGQGPEFLTYFQNEAQLEKSRLLSDRFSAERPKGSFSTLEIQRTEQGDSAMYLCASSVDGYEQYFGPGTRLTVT.

The chain links TRBV6-5 to TRBJ2-3; no clear D. The CDR3 loop spans 13 amino acids. V was trimmed by 2 bases and J by 1 base, leaving 4 bases between them. The germline V gene encodes CDR1 MNHEY and CDR2 SVGAGI. The CDR3 DNA reads as TGTGCCAGCAGTTACCGGGGCACAGATACGCAGTATTTT. Translated: CASSYRGTDTQYF.

The CDR3 DNA reads as TGTGCCACCCGCCGGGAGGAGAGGACCGGGGAGCTGTTTTTT. Its protein product is CATRREERTGELFF. V gene TRBV21-1 combines with J gene TRBJ2-2; TRBD2, the table's D call, lacks a check against the DNA. TRBV21-1 is termed a pseudogene. This CDR3 comprises 14 residues.

This chain connects TRBV5-6 to TRBJ1-1, with 9 nucleotides matching TRBD1. CDR1 is SGHDT, CDR2 YYEEEE, per germline. CDR3 length equals 16 residues. With 3 bases clipped from V and 3 bases from J, the junction kept 9 bases outside the gene matches. CDR3 bases: TGTGCCAGCAGCTGGAGACAGGGGGTTTTCGACACTGAAGCTTTCTTT. Translated, it gives CASSWRQGVFDTEAFF.

The chain uses TRBV29-1 and TRBJ1-2; D remains ambiguous. The CDR3 consists of 12 residues. The germline V gene encodes CDR1 SQVTM and CDR2 ANQGSEA. The germline V and J ends were trimmed by 4 bases and 4 bases, with 10 bases remaining between them. The CDR3 region is CSVAGTFYGYTF. Here the CDR3 DNA reads TGCAGCGTTGCTGGTACCTTCTATGGCTACACCTTC.

The J gene is TRBJ2-7, the V gene TRBV5-8; D may be TRBD1 (5 bases). The germline V gene encodes CDR1 SGHTS and CDR2 YDEGEE. V dropped 0 bases and J dropped 8 bases, with 6 bases sitting between them. The CDR3 contains 11 residues. Here the CDR3 reads CASSLEGQQYF. CDR3 coding DNA: TGTGCCAGCAGCTTGGAGGGGCAGCAGTACTTC.

This sequence joins TRBV7-9 and TRBJ2-2; D ambiguous. CDR1 and CDR2 from the germline V gene are SEHNR and FQNEAQ (reference sequence). The CDR3 is 13 amino acids. Between the trimmed V and J ends, which lost 5 bases and 6 bases, there was a span of 10 bases. The CDR3 sequence is CASSPTRPGELFF. CDR3 DNA sequence: TGTGCCAGCAGCCCTACAAGGCCCGGGGAGCTGTTTTTT.

This chain's CDR3 is CASSPTSGGAGDTQYF. The CDR3 DNA sequence: TGCGCCAGCAGCCCGACTAGCGGGGGGGCAGGAGATACGCAGTATTTT. The rearrangement links TRBV4-3 to TRBJ2-3, with 14 bases that match TRBD2. In germline, CDR1 is LGHNA, CDR2 YSLEER. There are 16 residues in the CDR3. The ends lost 4 bases at V and 5 bases at J; junction bases unmatched: 5.

The chain recombines TRBV19 with TRBJ2-7; 9 bases match TRBD2. This CDR3 is built from 15 residues. V shed 3 bases and J 4 bases; nucleotides not matched to a gene: 7. Germline loops: CDR1 LNHDA, CDR2 SQIVND (reference sequence). The DNA for the CDR3 is TGTGCCAGTAGTATTACCGGTAGCGGGAGTTACGAGCAGTACTTC. It encodes CASSITGSGSYEQYF.

The chain recombines TRBV2 with TRBJ2-7; D perhaps matches TRBD2 (5 bases). The CDR3 covers 13 residues. With 7 bases removed from V and 4 bases from J, the gap between germline ends came to 14 bases. From germline, CDR1 is SNHLY and CDR2 FYNNEI. The chain's CDR3 is CASTGRTGYEQYF. Here the CDR3 DNA reads TGTGCCAGCACAGGACGGACTGGTTACGAGCAGTACTTC.

The chain carries TRBV29-1 and TRBJ2-7, with D possibly matching TRBD2 (5 bases). The germline V gene has CDR1 SQVTM and CDR2 ANQGSEA. Trimming cost V 4 bases and J 3 bases, with 10 bases left between them. The CDR3 is 12 amino acids. The chain's CDR3 is CSVVTGYYEQYF. CDR3 coding DNA: TGCAGCGTTGTAACGGGGTACTACGAGCAGTACTTC.

V and J are TRBV2 and TRBJ2-7; 7 bases are shared with TRBD1. Germline assignment: CDR1 SNHLY and CDR2 FYNNEI. J was trimmed by 0 bases and V by 5 bases; bases with no gene match: 4. The CDR3 totals 14 residues. DNA for the CDR3: TGTGCCAGCAGTTACAGGGGTACCTCCTACGAGCAGTACTTC. It specifies CASSYRGTSYEQYF.

The V gene is TRBV3-1 (or the pseudogene TRBV3-2), the J gene TRBJ2-1, with D perhaps TRBD2 (6 bases). V was trimmed by 0 bases and J by 4 bases, leaving 7 bases between them. This CDR3 region has 14 residues. The germline gives CDR1 LGHDT, CDR2 YNNKEL (reference sequence). The CDR3 DNA reads as TGTGCCAGCAGCCAAGACGGGAGATACAATGAGCAGTTCTTC. It yields the protein CASSQDGRYNEQFF.

The V call is TRBV10-3, the J call TRBJ2-7; 7 bases line up with TRBD1. CDR3 length equals 12 residues. CDR1 and CDR2 (germline): ENHRY, SYGVKD. This CDR3 reads CSGGDRTYEQYF. DNA of the CDR3: TGTTCCGGTGGGGACAGAACCTACGAGCAGTACTTC.

V gene TRBV7-3 combines with J gene TRBJ2-1, with TRBD2 matching 10 bases. The CDR3 runs 18 residues. Trimming at V came to 5 bases and at J to 7 bases, leaving 17 bases not matched to a gene. Germline assignment: CDR1 SGHTA and CDR2 FQGTGA. Here the CDR3 reads CASSLGAGVAGGGNEQFF. The CDR3 nucleotides are TGTGCCAGCAGCCTCGGAGCAGGAGTAGCGGGAGGAGGGAATGAGCAGTTCTTC.

Written as DNA, the CDR3 is TGTGCCAGCAGCCAAACTACTAGCGGGGGAGCTAAGGCCGGGGAGCTGTTTTTT. Translated: CASSQTTSGGAKAGELFF. The chain carries TRBV3-1 (or the pseudogene TRBV3-2) and TRBJ2-2; 11 bases are shared with TRBD2. Germline loops: CDR1 LGHDT, CDR2 YNNKEL (reference sequence). The CDR3 is 18 amino acids. Trimming at V came to 2 bases and at J to 6 bases, leaving 11 bases not matched to a gene.

The CDR3 sequence is CASRRASGGYEQFF. CDR3 bases: TGTGCCAGTAGGCGGGCTAGCGGGGGGTATGAGCAGTTCTTC. The V and J genes are TRBV19 and TRBJ2-1, with TRBD2 matching over 11 bases. Germline CDR1 LNHDA, CDR2 SQIVND (reference sequence). With V trimmed by 6 bases and J by 8 bases, 6 bases remained unmatched. There are 14 residues in the CDR3. The full variable domain, in which reference TRBV19 and TRBJ2-1 provide the parts outside the CDR3, is DGGITQSPKYLFRKEGQNVTLSCEQNLNHDAMYWYRQDPGQGLRLIYYSQIVNDFQKGDIAEGYSVSREKKESFPLTVTSAQKNPTAFYLCASRRASGGYEQFFGPGTRLTVL.

J is TRBJ1-2 and V is TRBV7-8, with D unresolved. The V end lost 5 bases, the J end lost 0 bases, and 16 bases lay between the germline ends. Germline lookup yields CDR1 SGHVS and CDR2 FQNEAQ. CDR3 size: 16 residues. CDR3 protein: CASSVGGRGANYGYTF. The CDR3 DNA reads TGTGCCAGCAGCGTCGGCGGGCGGGGAGCTAACTATGGCTACACCTTC.

This chain links TRBV30 with TRBJ2-7; D remains unclear. The V and J ends lost 2 bases and 7 bases respectively, with 12 bases between them. The length of the CDR3 is 12 residues. Germline CDR1 GTSNPN, CDR2 SVGIG (reference sequence). CDR3 loop: CAWSWVWREQYF. CDR3 coding DNA: TGTGCCTGGAGTTGGGTGTGGAGAGAGCAGTACTTC.

The chain has TRBV6-6 and TRBJ1-2; D unresolved. Between the trimmed V and J ends, which lost 5 bases and 0 bases, there was a span of 1 base. In germline, CDR1 is MNHNY, CDR2 SVGAGI (reference sequence). The CDR3 has 11 residues. The chain's CDR3 is CASSPNYGYTF. As DNA, the CDR3 is TGTGCCAGCAGTCCTAACTATGGCTACACCTTC.

J is TRBJ1-1 and V is TRBV11-2; 8 nucleotides line up with TRBD1. J gave up 9 bases and V 4 bases, and 7 bases lay outside the gene matches. Germline V lookup: CDR1 SGHAT, CDR2 FQNNGV. The CDR3 is made up of 13 amino acids. CDR3: CASSSSGGLKAFF. The CDR3 DNA sequence: TGTGCCAGCAGCTCCTCAGGGGGCCTCAAAGCTTTCTTT.

The V call is TRBV7-8, the J call TRBJ2-7; D is ambiguous. Germline loops: CDR1 SGHVS, CDR2 FQNEAQ. The CDR3 length is 13 residues. V lost 3 bases, J lost 3 bases, and 9 bases lay in between. The CDR3 spells CASSLSDNYEQYF. As DNA, the CDR3 is TGTGCCAGCAGCTTGTCAGACAACTACGAGCAGTACTTC.

J is TRBJ2-7 and V is TRBV19; a weak D match, TRBD1 (6 bases). The V end lost 3 bases, the J end lost 3 bases, and 9 bases lay between the germline ends. There are 13 residues in the CDR3. The germline CDR1 and CDR2 sequences are LNHDA and SQIVND (reference sequence). The CDR3 spells CASSMGDNYEQYF. CDR3 DNA sequence: TGTGCCAGTAGTATGGGGGACAACTACGAGCAGTACTTC.

The V gene is TRBV7-9, the J gene TRBJ1-4, with 8 bases matching TRBD1. CDR3 length equals 15 residues. V trimming: 5 bases; J trimming: 3 bases; junction bases outside the gene matches: 5. The germline CDR1 and CDR2 sequences are SEHNR and FQNEAQ (reference sequence). Here the CDR3 reads CASSKQGASNEKLFF. CDR3 coding DNA: TGTGCCAGCAGCAAGCAGGGGGCGTCTAATGAAAAACTGTTTTTT. Supplemented by reference TRBV7-9 and TRBJ1-4, the full variable domain reads DTGVSQNPRHKITKRGQNVTFRCDPISEHNRLYWYRQTLGQGPEFLTYFQNEAQLEKSRLLSDRFSAERPKGSFSTLEIQRTEQGDSAMYLCASSKQGASNEKLFFGSGTQLSVL.

The rearrangement uses TRBV4-2 and TRBJ1-2; D gene unclear. The length of the CDR3 is 12 residues. Trimming pared 1 base from V and 8 bases from J, leaving 8 bases between. In germline, CDR1 is LGHNA, CDR2 YNFKEQ. The CDR3 region is CASSQGRWGYTF. The CDR3, as DNA: TGTGCCAGCAGCCAAGGCCGGTGGGGCTACACCTTC.